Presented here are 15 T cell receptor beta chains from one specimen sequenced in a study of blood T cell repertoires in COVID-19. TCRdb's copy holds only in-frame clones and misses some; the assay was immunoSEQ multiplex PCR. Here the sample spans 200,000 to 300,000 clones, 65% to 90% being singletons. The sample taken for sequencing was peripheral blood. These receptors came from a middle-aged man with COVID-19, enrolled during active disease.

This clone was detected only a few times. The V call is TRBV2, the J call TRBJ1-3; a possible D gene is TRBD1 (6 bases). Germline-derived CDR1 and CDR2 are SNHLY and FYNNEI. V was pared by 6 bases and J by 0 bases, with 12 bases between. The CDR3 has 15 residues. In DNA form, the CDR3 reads TGTGCCAGCAGCCTCGGACAGTTCTCTGGAAACACCATATATTTT. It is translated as CASSLGQFSGNTIYF.

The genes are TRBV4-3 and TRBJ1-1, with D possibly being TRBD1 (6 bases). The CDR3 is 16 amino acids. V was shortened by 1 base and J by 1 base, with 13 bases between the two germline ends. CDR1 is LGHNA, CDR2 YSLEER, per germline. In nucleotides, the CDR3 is TGCGCCAGCAGCCAAGCGGGGGGCCTGGAGAACACTGAAGCTTTCTTT. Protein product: CASSQAGGLENTEAFF.

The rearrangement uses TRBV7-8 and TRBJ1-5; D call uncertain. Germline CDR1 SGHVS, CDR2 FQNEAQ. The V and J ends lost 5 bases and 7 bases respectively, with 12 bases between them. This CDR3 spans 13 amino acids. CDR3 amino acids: CASSPTRGQPQHF. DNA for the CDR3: TGTGCCAGCAGCCCAACTCGGGGACAGCCCCAGCATTTT.

The CDR3 region has the DNA TGCGCCAGCAGCACACGGACAGGTGGGGGTCCAGAGACCCAGTACTTC. Protein product: CASSTRTGGGPETQYF. The chain carries TRBV5-1 and TRBJ2-5, with 7 positions matching TRBD1. Per the germline V gene, CDR1 is SGHRS and CDR2 is YFSETQ. This CDR3 has 16 residues. Trimming removed 4 bases from V and 4 bases from J; junction bases left unmatched: 13.

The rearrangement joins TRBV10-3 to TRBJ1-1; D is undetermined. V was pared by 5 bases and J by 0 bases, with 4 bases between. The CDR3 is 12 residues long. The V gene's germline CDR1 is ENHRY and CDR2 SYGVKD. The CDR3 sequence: CAISTVNTEAFF. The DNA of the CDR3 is TGTGCCATCAGTACAGTGAACACTGAAGCTTTCTTT.

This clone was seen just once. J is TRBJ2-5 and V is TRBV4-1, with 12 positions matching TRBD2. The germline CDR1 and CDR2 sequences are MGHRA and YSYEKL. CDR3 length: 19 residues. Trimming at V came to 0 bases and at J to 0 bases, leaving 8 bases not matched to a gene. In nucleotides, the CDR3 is TGCGCCAGCAGCCAAGATGAGGCTAGCGGGGGGGTGTACCAAGAGACCCAGTACTTC. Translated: CASSQDEASGGVYQETQYF.

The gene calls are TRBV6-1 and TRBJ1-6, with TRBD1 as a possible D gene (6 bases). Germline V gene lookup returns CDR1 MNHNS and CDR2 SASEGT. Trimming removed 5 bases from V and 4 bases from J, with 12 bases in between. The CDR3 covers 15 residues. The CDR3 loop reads CASSSETGYNSPLHF. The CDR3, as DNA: TGTGCCAGCAGTTCCGAGACAGGTTATAATTCACCCCTCCACTTT.

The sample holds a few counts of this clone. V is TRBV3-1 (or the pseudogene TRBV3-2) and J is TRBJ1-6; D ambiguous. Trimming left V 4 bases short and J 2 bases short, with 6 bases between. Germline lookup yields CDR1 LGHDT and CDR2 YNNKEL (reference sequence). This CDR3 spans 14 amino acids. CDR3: CASSPGPYNSPLHF. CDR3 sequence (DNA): TGTGCCAGCAGCCCTGGGCCCTATAATTCACCCCTCCACTTT.

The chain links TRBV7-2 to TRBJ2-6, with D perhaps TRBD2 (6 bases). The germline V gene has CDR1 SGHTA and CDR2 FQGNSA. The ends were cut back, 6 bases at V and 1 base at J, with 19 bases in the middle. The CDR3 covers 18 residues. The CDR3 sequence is CASRRLVSRLSGANVLTF. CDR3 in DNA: TGTGCCAGCAGAAGACTAGTTTCCCGTTTATCTGGGGCCAACGTCCTGACTTTC.

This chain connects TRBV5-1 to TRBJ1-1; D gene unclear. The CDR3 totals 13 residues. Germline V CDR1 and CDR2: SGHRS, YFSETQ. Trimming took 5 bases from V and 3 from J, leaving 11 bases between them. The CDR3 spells CASRAQVDTEAFF. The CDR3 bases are TGCGCCAGCAGAGCTCAGGTGGACACTGAAGCTTTCTTT.

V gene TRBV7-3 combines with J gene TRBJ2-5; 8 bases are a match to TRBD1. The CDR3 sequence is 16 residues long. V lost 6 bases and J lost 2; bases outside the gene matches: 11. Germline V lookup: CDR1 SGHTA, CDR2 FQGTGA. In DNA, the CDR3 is TGTGCCAGCAGGGACAGGGTTTTGTTGTTGCAAGAGACCCAGTACTTC. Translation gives CASRDRVLLLQETQYF.

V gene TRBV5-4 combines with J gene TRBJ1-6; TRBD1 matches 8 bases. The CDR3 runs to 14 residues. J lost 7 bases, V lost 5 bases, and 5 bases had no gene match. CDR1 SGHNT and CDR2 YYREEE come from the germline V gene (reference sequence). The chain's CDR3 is CASRAGQGNSPLHF. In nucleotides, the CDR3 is TGTGCCAGCAGGGCCGGACAGGGAAATTCACCCCTCCACTTT.

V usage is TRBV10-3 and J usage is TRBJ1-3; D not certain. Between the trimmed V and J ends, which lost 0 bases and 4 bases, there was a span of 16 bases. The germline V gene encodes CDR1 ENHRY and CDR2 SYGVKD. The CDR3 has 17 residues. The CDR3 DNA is TGTGCCATCAGTGAGTCGAATTGGCCCCTCTCCGGAAACACCATATATTTT. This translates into CAISESNWPLSGNTIYF.

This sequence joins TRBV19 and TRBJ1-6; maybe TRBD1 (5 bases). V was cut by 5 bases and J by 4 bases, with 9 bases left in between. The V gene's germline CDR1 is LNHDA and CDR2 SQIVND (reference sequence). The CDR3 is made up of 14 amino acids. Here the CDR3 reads CASSLGRYNSPLHF. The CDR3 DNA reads TGTGCCAGTAGTTTGGGGCGGTATAATTCACCCCTCCACTTT.

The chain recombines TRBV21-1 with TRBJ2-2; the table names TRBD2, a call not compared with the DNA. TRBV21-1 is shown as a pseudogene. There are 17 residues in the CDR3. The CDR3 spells CASSKRKKGANTGELFF. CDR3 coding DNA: TGTGCCAGCAGCAAAAGAAAGAAGGGAGCGAACACCGGGGAGCTGTTTTTT.